The 12 T cell receptor beta chains given below trace back to one sample, sequenced in a study of shared T cell receptors in the human thymus. This table comes from immunoSEQ multiplex PCR, and its TCRdb copy is limited to in-frame clones, with some not included. This sample has 450,000 to 650,000 clones, with roughly 74% found just once. These data were also reused for a study on human thymus T cells.

The source material was thymocytes. These receptors were obtained from a boy in the first two years of life with a congenital heart defect.

V is TRBV7-8 and J is TRBJ2-7; a possible D gene is TRBD2 (6 bases). With 8 bases removed from V and 2 bases from J, the gap between germline ends came to 31 bases. Germline CDR1 is SGHVS and CDR2 is FQNEAQ. CDR3 length: 19 amino acids. CDR3 amino acids: CASDNPGPYRRDLAYEQYF. The CDR3 DNA reads TGTGCCAGCGACAACCCGGGGCCGTACCGCCGGGACTTGGCCTACGAGCAGTACTTC.

The V and J genes are TRBV29-1 and TRBJ2-1; TRBD2 is a possible D gene (7 bases). The length of the CDR3 is 13 residues. CDR1 SQVTM and CDR2 ANQGSEA come from the germline V gene. V was clipped by 8 bases and J by 6 bases, with 17 bases between them. The CDR3 protein is CSPRAGASNEQFF. DNA for the CDR3: TGCAGCCCAAGGGCGGGGGCCAGCAATGAGCAGTTCTTC.

This chain links TRBV12-5 with TRBJ2-7, with 9 bases matching TRBD2. Trimming took 7 bases from V and 6 from J; bases not matched to a gene: 13. The V gene's germline CDR1 is LGHNT and CDR2 FRNRAP. There are 15 residues in the CDR3. The CDR3 reads CASAGGRALPSEQYF. DNA for the CDR3: TGTGCTAGTGCGGGCGGGAGGGCCCTTCCGTCCGAGCAGTACTTC.

Worth noting for this clone: It is unclear where the CDR3 begins or ends on the DNA, so no DNA is shown, and the CDR3 is as TCRdb lists it. The chain is built from TRBV27 and TRBJ1-5; TRBD1, the D gene given by the table, was not confirmed from the DNA. Germline CDR1 and CDR2: MNHEY and SMNVEV (reference sequence). The CDR3 spans 18 residues, counting both ends. CDR3: CASSSYSGQGEDNQPQHF.

The V call is TRBV25-1, the J call TRBJ1-3, with 9 nucleotides matching TRBD1. This CDR3 contains 15 residues. After removal of 9 bases from V and 4 bases from J, the junction contained 10 bases not matched to a gene. Germline V gene lookup returns CDR1 MGHDK and CDR2 SYGVNS. The DNA of the CDR3 is TGTGCCAGTCAGCGTCGGGGACAGGGCGGAAACACCATATATTTT. Protein: CASQRRGQGGNTIYF.

The V gene is TRBV7-8, the J gene TRBJ1-5; no reliable D call. V shed 5 bases and J shed 5 bases, with 13 bases lying between them. Germline CDR1 SGHVS, CDR2 FQNEAQ. The CDR3 is made up of 14 amino acids. CDR3 nucleotide sequence: TGTGCCAGCAGCCCCAGAGGCGGGGATCAGCCCCAGCATTTT. Its translation is CASSPRGGDQPQHF.

The table lists this clone with a count of one. The CDR3 sequence: CASSCVRTGTRAYEQYF. CDR3 in DNA: TGTGCCAGCAGTTGTGTTCGGACAGGGACTCGGGCCTACGAGCAGTACTTC. The chain combines TRBV27 with TRBJ2-7; 8 bases agree with TRBD1. Germline assignment: CDR1 MNHEY and CDR2 SMNVEV (reference sequence). The ends lost 4 bases at V and 2 bases at J; junction bases unmatched: 13. This CDR3 region has 17 residues.

The chain has TRBV20-1 and TRBJ2-5, with D possibly matching TRBD1 (5 bases). V was trimmed by 3 bases and J by 7 bases, leaving 9 bases between them. Germline V gene data show CDR1 as DFQATT and CDR2 as SNEGSKA (reference sequence). CDR3 length: 11 amino acids. In nucleotides, the CDR3 is TGCAGTGCTAGGTTTCAGGGGACCCAGTACTTC. It is translated as CSARFQGTQYF.

This clone has only one observation. The chain has TRBV29-1 and TRBJ2-7, with D possibly being TRBD2 (6 bases). V lost 5 bases to trimming and J lost 3 bases, with 14 bases between them. Per the germline V gene, CDR1 is SQVTM and CDR2 is ANQGSEA. This CDR3 is 13 amino acids long. CDR3 sequence (DNA): TGCAGCGTTCTTGGGAGGTGGGGCTACGAGCAGTACTTC. This codes for CSVLGRWGYEQYF.

This clone was recorded a few times. The V gene is TRBV28, the J gene TRBJ2-5; tentatively, D is TRBD1 (5 bases). The CDR3 totals 14 residues. The V end lost 8 bases, the J end lost 0 bases, and 13 bases lay between the germline ends. Germline-derived CDR1 and CDR2 are MDHEN and SYDVKM. The CDR3 protein is CASHPLDNQETQYF. The CDR3 DNA sequence: TGTGCCAGCCATCCCCTGGACAACCAAGAGACCCAGTACTTC.

V usage is TRBV2 and J usage is TRBJ2-3; the match to TRBD2 covers 12 bases. J gave up 2 bases and V 6 bases, and 6 bases lay outside the gene matches. The germline V gene encodes CDR1 SNHLY and CDR2 FYNNEI. This CDR3 region has 16 residues. The CDR3 spells CASSRGTSGYTDTQYF. The DNA of the CDR3 is TGTGCCAGCAGCAGAGGGACTAGCGGGTACACAGATACGCAGTATTTT.

The rearrangement links TRBV5-4 to TRBJ2-5; D call uncertain. Germline lookup yields CDR1 SGHNT and CDR2 YYREEE (reference sequence). The CDR3 contains 16 residues. V lost 2 bases, J lost 0 bases, and 14 bases lay in between. In DNA, the CDR3 is TGTGCCAGCAGCTTACGTGCGTCGTCGTACCAAGAGACCCAGTACTTC. It is translated as CASSLRASSYQETQYF.